This is a list of T cell receptor beta chains from one sample in a study of T cell responses to AZD1222 COVID-19 vaccine. Libraries were prepared by immunoSEQ multiplex PCR; TCRdb keeps only in-frame clonotypes and omits some of them. The data hold roughly 140,000 clones, with 90% observed a single time. This specimen was peripheral blood, taken 28 days after the second AZD1222 dose. All receptors derive from an adult who received the AZD1222 COVID-19 vaccine. Each CDR3 is given with its conserved first and last residue. D genes are given only for firm matches. Size values are once, few and many counts, or a class for expanded clones, and some rows have none.

clone_size	cdr3_length	j_call	v_call	d_call	cdr3_aa	cdr3_nt
NA	15	TRBJ1-1	TRBV7-2	NA	CASSTTSRVNTEAFF	TGTGCCAGCAGCACCACGAGCAGGGTAAACACTGAAGCTTTCTTT
NA	16	TRBJ1-4	TRBV4-1	TRBD1	CASSRQTGATNEKLFF	TGCGCCAGCAGCCGTCAGACAGGGGCAACTAATGAAAAACTGTTTTTT
NA	15	TRBJ2-3	TRBV19	TRBD1	CASSQGQGNTDTQYF	TGTGCCAGTAGCCAGGGACAGGGGAACACAGATACGCAGTATTTT
once	14	TRBJ1-5	TRBV28	TRBD1	CASSFGTGKQPQHF	TGTGCCAGCAGTTTCGGGACAGGAAAACAGCCCCAGCATTTT
NA	13	TRBJ2-5	TRBV28	TRBD2	CASCKPGGETQYF	TGTGCCAGCTGCAAGCCGGGGGGGGAGACCCAGTACTTC
NA	15	TRBJ1-3	TRBV18	NA	CASSPPDASGNTIYF	TGTGCCAGCTCACCACCGGACGCCTCTGGAAACACCATATATTTT
NA	22	TRBJ1-5	TRBV21-1	NA	CASSKVNIRCLLAGQLNQPQHF	TGTGCCAGCAGCAAAGTAAATATCAGGTGCTTACTGGCTGGACAACTTAATCAGCCCCAGCATTTT
NA	16	TRBJ1-2	TRBV30	NA	CAWTPSHGELSYGYTF	TGTGCCTGGACCCCAAGCCATGGGGAGCTCAGCTATGGCTACACCTTC
NA	19	TRBJ2-3	TRBV6-2/TRBV6-3	NA	CASSYSTKSGYSDTDTQYF	TGTGCCAGCAGTTATTCGACTAAGTCCGGATACTCCGACACAGATACGCAGTATTTT
once	13	TRBJ2-1	TRBV11-2	NA	CASSSRTINEQFF	TGTGCCAGCAGCTCCAGGACTATCAATGAGCAGTTCTTC
few	14	TRBJ2-2	TRBV19	NA	CASSSRGNTGELFF	TGTGCCAGTAGTTCCAGGGGGAACACCGGGGAGCTGTTTTTT
NA	16	TRBJ2-3	TRBV3-1/TRBV3-2	NA	CASSATYPSSTDTQYF	TGTGCCAGCAGCGCGACTTACCCTTCATCCACAGATACGCAGTATTTT
once	17	TRBJ1-2	TRBV28	NA	CASSRAGSLLSHAGYTF	TGTGCCAGCAGTCGGGCCGGGTCCCTTTTGTCCCACGCGGGCTACACCTTC
NA	13	TRBJ1-1	TRBV12-5	NA	CASGFRSNTEAFF	TGTGCTAGTGGTTTTAGATCGAACACTGAAGCTTTCTTT
NA	16	TRBJ2-1	TRBV19	NA	CASSPALGSSYNEQFF	TGTGCCAGTAGTCCGGCCCTGGGGAGCTCCTACAATGAGCAGTTCTTC
NA	17	TRBJ1-2	TRBV4-3	TRBD1	CASSQGYGTGFNYGYTF	TGCGCCAGCAGCCAAGGATACGGGACAGGGTTTAACTATGGCTACACCTTC
NA	16	TRBJ2-3	TRBV18	TRBD2	CASSPPLSGLTDTQYF	TGTGCCAGCTCACCACCGCTTAGCGGGTTGACAGATACGCAGTATTTT
NA	16	TRBJ1-6	TRBV11-2	NA	CASSLGSLWRNSPLHF	TGTGCCAGCAGCTTAGGGAGCTTGTGGCGGAATTCACCCCTCCACTTT
NA	16	TRBJ2-2	TRBV5-1	TRBD2	CASSLQRGLNTGELFF	TGCGCCAGCAGCTTGCAGCGGGGGTTAAACACCGGGGAGCTGTTTTTT
NA	17	TRBJ2-4	TRBV3-1/TRBV3-2	TRBD1	CASSLAQGVTVKNIQYF	TGTGCCAGCAGCCTCGCCCAGGGGGTAACTGTCAAAAACATTCAGTACTTC
NA	16	TRBJ1-6	TRBV28	NA	CASSRDSSSYNSPLHF	TGTGCCAGCAGCCGTGACAGTAGCTCCTATAATTCACCCCTCCACTTT
NA	13	TRBJ1-1	TRBV28	NA	CASSGSRNTEAFF	TGTGCCAGCAGCGGGTCCCGGAACACTGAAGCTTTCTTT
NA	15	TRBJ1-5	TRBV20-1	NA	CSASLQGGGNQPQHF	TGCAGTGCTAGTTTACAGGGTGGGGGCAATCAGCCCCAGCATTTT
NA	12	TRBJ1-2	TRBV9	NA	CASSVGGHGYTF	TGTGCCAGCAGCGTAGGTGGTCACGGCTACACCTTC
NA	11	TRBJ2-7	TRBV30	NA	CAYSASYEQYF	TGTGCCTACAGTGCCTCCTACGAGCAGTACTTC
NA	14	TRBJ2-7	TRBV11-2	TRBD2	CASSLVLASYEQYF	TGTGCCAGCAGCTTAGTACTAGCGAGCTACGAGCAGTACTTC
NA	14	TRBJ1-5	TRBV19	NA	CASSEDRSNQPQHF	TGTGCCAGTAGTGAGGACAGAAGCAATCAGCCCCAGCATTTT
once	12	TRBJ1-1	TRBV4-1	NA	CASSLSGTEAFF	TGCGCCAGCAGCCTTTCCGGGACTGAAGCTTTCTTT
few	16	TRBJ2-2	TRBV27	TRBD1	CASSPWDRANTGELFF	TGTGCCAGCAGTCCATGGGACAGGGCGAACACCGGGGAGCTGTTTTTT
NA	14	TRBJ2-5	TRBV5-1	TRBD1	CASSAGQGARTQYF	TGCGCCAGCAGCGCCGGACAGGGGGCTCGGACCCAGTACTTC
NA	16	TRBJ2-1	TRBV6-5	TRBD2	CASSSRLAGGFNEQFF	TGTGCCAGCAGTTCCCGACTAGCGGGAGGGTTCAATGAGCAGTTCTTC
NA	15	TRBJ1-1	TRBV5-1	NA	CASSLSLGGSTEAFF	TGCGCCAGCAGCTTGTCTTTAGGGGGATCCACTGAAGCTTTCTTT
NA	17	TRBJ1-4	TRBV11-2	TRBD1	CASSRGTGSSGWEKLFF	TGTGCCAGCAGCCGCGGGACAGGGTCCTCCGGGTGGGAAAAACTGTTTTTT
NA	14	TRBJ2-2	TRBV6-5	NA	CASKRTVNTGELFF	TGTGCCAGCAAACGGACGGTGAACACCGGGGAGCTGTTTTTT
NA	14	TRBJ2-7	TRBV9	NA	CASSVGTASYEQYF	TGTGCCAGCAGCGTAGGAACAGCTTCCTACGAGCAGTACTTC
NA	15	TRBJ2-3	TRBV5-1	TRBD2	CASKGASGRWDTQYF	TGCGCCAGCAAGGGGGCTAGCGGGAGATGGGATACGCAGTATTTT
NA	14	TRBJ2-1	TRBV3-1/TRBV3-2	TRBD2	CASSGRGSYNEQFF	TGTGCCAGCAGCGGGAGGGGCTCCTACAATGAGCAGTTCTTC
NA	11	TRBJ2-7	TRBV6-4	NA	CARLLPYEQYF	TGTGCCAGACTACTGCCGTACGAGCAGTACTTC
once	12	TRBJ2-2	TRBV6-6	NA	CASSYLTGELFF	TGTGCCAGCAGTTACCTCACCGGGGAGCTGTTTTTT
NA	17	TRBJ2-3	TRBV10-1	TRBD2	CASSDHPGGGKADTQYF	TGCGCCAGCAGTGACCACCCCGGGGGGGGCAAAGCAGATACGCAGTATTTT
NA	13	TRBJ1-3	TRBV11-2	NA	CASSRRSGNTIYF	TGTGCCAGCAGCCGTCGCTCTGGAAACACCATATATTTT
NA	14	TRBJ1-4	TRBV4-2	NA	CASSEGRFNEKLFF	TGTGCCAGCAGCGAGGGACGGTTTAATGAAAAACTGTTTTTT